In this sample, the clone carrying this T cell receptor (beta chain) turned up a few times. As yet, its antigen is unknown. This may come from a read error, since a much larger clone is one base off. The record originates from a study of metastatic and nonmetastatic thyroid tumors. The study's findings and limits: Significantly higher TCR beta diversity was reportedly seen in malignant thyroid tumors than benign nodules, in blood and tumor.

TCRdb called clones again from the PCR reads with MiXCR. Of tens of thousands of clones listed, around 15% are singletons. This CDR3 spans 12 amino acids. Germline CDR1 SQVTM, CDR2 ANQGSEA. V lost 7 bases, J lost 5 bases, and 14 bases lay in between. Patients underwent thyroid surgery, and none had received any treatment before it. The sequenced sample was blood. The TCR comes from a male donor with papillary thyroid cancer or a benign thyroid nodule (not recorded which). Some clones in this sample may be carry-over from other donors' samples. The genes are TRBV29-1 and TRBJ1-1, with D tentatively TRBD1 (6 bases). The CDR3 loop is CSAIRGVTEAFF. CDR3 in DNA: TGCAGCGCGATCAGGGGAGTGACTGAAGCTTTCTTT.